The clone carrying this TCR beta chain occurred many times. What it recognizes is unknown. The data derive from a study of T cells in Graves' hyperthyroidism and ophthalmopathy. Overall study results and limits: Stable hyperthyroidism and ophthalmopathy were separated using 13 V-J signatures.

RNA transcripts yielded amplified TCR beta CDR3 regions. During a first-round RT-PCR of the TCR CDR3, the HTBI primer set was used. TCRdb re-called the multiplex PCR reads through MiXCR, storing one row per CDR3 protein. The table records a few hundred thousand distinct CDR3 sequences, more than 15% of them present only once. It was uncontrolled infection, other autoimmune disease, pregnancy or lactation that excluded patients. Sequenced sample: blood. This TCR derives from a woman aged 40 to 49 with Graves' ophthalmopathy.

In DNA form, the CDR3 reads TGTGCCAGCAGCCCGCGGACAGGGAACAATCAGCCCCAGCATTTT. This codes for CASSPRTGNNQPQHF. The V call is TRBV11-2, the J call TRBJ1-5, with 8 bases matching TRBD1. This CDR3 has 15 amino acids. CDR1 is SGHAT and CDR2 is FQNNGV in the germline V gene. The junction had 6 bases not matched to a gene; V was cut back by 5 bases and J by 3 bases.